The clone carrying this T cell receptor beta chain occurred a few times. Its specificity is unknown. Template switching (which added a universal primer site) was used, and cDNA carried unique molecular identifiers. TCRdb used MiXCR to reprocess the 5' RACE reads, holding one entry per CDR3 protein. Of hundreds of thousands of distinct CDR3 sequences detected, 5.5% to 7.5% appear once; the ten largest clones hold roughly 1.6%. V trimming: 4 bases; J trimming: 3 bases; junction bases outside the gene matches: 4. The CDR3 has 15 residues. The V gene's germline CDR1 is SGHKS and CDR2 YYEKEE (reference sequence). The record originates from a study of identical twins. Whole-study findings and limits: While abundant cord blood beta clonotypes carried fewer insertions, memory repertoires showed no such pattern. Monozygotic twins shared more out-of-frame TCR alpha than recombination models predicted.

The V gene is TRBV5-5, the J gene TRBJ2-1, with TRBD2 identical over 10 bases. This clonotype was sampled from a man younger than 35 in good health. Sequences were obtained from naive T cells sorted from blood. CDR3: CASSVLAGLYNEQFF. DNA for the CDR3: TGTGCCAGCAGCGTACTAGCGGGACTCTACAATGAGCAGTTCTTC.